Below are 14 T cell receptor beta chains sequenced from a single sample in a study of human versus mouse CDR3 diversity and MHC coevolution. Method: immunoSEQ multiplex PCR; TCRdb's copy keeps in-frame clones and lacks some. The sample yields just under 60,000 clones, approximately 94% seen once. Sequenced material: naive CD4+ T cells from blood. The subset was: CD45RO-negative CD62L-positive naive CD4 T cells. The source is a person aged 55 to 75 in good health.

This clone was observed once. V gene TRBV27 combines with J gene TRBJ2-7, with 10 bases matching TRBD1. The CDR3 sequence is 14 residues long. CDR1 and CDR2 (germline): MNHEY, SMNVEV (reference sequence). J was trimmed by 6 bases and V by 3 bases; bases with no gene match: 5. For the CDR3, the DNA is TGTGCCAGCAGTTTGTTGGACAGGGGGGGCGAGCAGTACTTC. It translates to CASSLLDRGGEQYF.

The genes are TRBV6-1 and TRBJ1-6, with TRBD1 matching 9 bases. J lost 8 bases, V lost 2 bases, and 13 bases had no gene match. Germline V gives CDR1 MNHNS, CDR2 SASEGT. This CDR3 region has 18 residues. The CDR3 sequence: CASSERVATTGGYSPLHF. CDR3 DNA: TGTGCCAGCAGTGAAAGGGTCGCCACCACAGGGGGCTATTCACCCCTCCACTTT.

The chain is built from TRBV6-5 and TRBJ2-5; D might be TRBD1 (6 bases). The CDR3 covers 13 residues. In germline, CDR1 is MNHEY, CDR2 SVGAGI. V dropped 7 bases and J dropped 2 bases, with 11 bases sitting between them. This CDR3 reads CASTGHNQETQYF. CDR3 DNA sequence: TGTGCCAGCACGGGACATAATCAAGAGACCCAGTACTTC.

The CDR3 region is CASSQDRRLPNEKLFF. CDR3 DNA: TGCGCCAGCAGCCAAGATCGGAGGCTTCCTAATGAAAAACTGTTTTTT. The rearrangement uses TRBV4-1 and TRBJ1-4; no firm D call. The germline gives CDR1 MGHRA, CDR2 YSYEKL. V lost 0 bases, J lost 3 bases, and 11 bases lay in between. The CDR3 is 16 amino acids.

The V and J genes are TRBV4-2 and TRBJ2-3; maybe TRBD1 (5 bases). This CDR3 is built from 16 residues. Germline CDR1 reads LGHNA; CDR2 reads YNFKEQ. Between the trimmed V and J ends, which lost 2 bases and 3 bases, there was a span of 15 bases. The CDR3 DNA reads TGTGCCAGCAGCCAATATGTAAGCGCAGGGACAGATACGCAGTATTTT. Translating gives CASSQYVSAGTDTQYF.

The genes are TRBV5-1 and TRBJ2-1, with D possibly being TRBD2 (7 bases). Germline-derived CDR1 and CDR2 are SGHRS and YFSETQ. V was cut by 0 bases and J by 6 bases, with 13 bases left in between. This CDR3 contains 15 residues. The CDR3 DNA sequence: TGCGCCAGCAGCTTGGTAGAGGGAGGGGGCAATGAGCAGTTCTTC. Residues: CASSLVEGGGNEQFF.

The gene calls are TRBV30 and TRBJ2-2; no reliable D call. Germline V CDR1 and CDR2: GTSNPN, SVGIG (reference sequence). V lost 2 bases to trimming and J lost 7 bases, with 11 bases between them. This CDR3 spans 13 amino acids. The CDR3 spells CAWSRGFSGELFF. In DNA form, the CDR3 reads TGTGCCTGGAGTCGCGGCTTCAGCGGGGAGCTGTTTTTT.

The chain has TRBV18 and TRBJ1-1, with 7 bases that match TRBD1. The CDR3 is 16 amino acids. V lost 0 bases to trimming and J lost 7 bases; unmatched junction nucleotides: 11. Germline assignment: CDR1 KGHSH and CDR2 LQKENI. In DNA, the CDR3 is TGTGCCAGCTCACCACCCGGGACAGCGGTATCGGGTGAAGCTTTCTTT. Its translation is CASSPPGTAVSGEAFF.

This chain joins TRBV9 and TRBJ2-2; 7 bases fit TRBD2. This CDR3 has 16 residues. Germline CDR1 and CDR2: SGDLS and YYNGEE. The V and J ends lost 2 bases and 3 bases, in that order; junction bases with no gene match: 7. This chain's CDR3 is CASSVGPGRDTGELFF. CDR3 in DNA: TGTGCCAGCAGCGTTGGGCCAGGGAGGGACACCGGGGAGCTGTTTTTT. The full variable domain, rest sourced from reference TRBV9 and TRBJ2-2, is DSGVTQTPKHLITATGQRVTLRCSPRSGDLSVYWYQQSLDQGLQFLIQYYNGEERAKGNILERFSAQQFPDLHSELNLSSLELGDSALYFCASSVGPGRDTGELFFGEGSRLTVL.

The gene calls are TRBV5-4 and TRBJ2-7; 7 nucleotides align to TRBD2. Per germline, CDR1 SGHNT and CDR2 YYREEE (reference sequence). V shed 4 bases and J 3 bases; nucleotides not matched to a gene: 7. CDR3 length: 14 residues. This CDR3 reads CASSPLAPDYEQYF. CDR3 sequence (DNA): TGTGCCAGCAGCCCACTAGCGCCAGACTACGAGCAGTACTTC.

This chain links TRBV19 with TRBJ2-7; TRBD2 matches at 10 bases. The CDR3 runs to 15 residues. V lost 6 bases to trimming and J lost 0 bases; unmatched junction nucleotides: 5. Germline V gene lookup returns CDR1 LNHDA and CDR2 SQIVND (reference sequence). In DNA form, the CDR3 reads TGTGCCAGTAGAGAGGCTAGCGGGAGCTCCTACGAGCAGTACTTC. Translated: CASREASGSSYEQYF.

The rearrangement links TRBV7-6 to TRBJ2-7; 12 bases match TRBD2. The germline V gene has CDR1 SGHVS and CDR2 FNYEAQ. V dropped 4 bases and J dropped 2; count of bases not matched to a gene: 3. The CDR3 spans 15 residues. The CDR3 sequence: CASSSRTSGTYEQYF. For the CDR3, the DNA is TGTGCCAGCAGCTCTCGGACTAGCGGGACCTACGAGCAGTACTTC.

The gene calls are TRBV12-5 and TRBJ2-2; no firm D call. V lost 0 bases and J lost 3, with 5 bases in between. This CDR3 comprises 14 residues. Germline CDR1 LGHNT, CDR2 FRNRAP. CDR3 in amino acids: CASGLVPDTGELFF. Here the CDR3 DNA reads TGTGCTAGTGGTTTGGTCCCGGACACCGGGGAGCTGTTTTTT.

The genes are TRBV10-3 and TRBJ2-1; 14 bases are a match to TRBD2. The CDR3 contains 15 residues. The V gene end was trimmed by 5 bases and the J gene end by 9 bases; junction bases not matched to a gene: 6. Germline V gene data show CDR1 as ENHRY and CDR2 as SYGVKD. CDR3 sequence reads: CAISLGLAGAGEQFF. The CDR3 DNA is TGTGCCATCAGTTTGGGACTAGCGGGAGCCGGTGAGCAGTTCTTC.